This T cell receptor beta chain was documented in a study of metastatic and nonmetastatic thyroid tumors. On the study more broadly: Repertoire comparison spanned blood and tumor or nodule tissue of malignant and benign thyroid patients.

Thyroid surgery had not been preceded by any treatment in any patient. TCRdb recomputed clones from the PCR reads via MiXCR. In the table there are around 26,000 clones, 10% to 15% of which are singletons. The length of the CDR3 is 14 residues. V lost 0 bases and J 3 bases, leaving 10 bases between the germline ends. The germline gives CDR1 DFQATT, CDR2 SNEGSKA (reference sequence). The sample holds many counts of this clone. This CDR3 is also generated by other DNA sequences in the sample. Sequenced sample: blood. J is TRBJ2-3 and V is TRBV20-1; D uncertain. The clonotype comes from a female donor with papillary thyroid cancer or a benign thyroid nodule (not recorded which). Some clones in this sample may be carry-over from other donors' samples. As DNA, the CDR3 is TGCAGTGCTAGAGATGGCGTAGTGACAGATACGCAGTATTTT. This encodes CSARDGVVTDTQYF.